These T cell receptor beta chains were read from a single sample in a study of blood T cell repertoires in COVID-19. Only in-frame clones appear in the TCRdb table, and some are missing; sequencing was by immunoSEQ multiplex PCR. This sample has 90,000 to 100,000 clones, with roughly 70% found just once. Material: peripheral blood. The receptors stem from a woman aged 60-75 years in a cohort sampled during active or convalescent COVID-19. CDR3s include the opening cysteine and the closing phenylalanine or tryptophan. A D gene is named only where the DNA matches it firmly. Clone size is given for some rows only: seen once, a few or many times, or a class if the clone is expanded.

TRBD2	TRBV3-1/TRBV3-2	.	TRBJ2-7	CASSQLLAGGLDEQYF	TGTGCCAGCAGCCAACTCCTAGCGGGGGGGCTCGACGAGCAGTACTTC
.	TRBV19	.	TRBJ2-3	CASSKNRDEGTDTQYF	TGTGCCAGTAGTAAGAACAGGGATGAGGGCACAGATACGCAGTATTTT
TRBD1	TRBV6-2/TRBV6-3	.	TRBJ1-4	CASSDRVNEKLFF	TGTGCCAGCAGCGACAGGGTGAATGAAAAACTGTTTTTT
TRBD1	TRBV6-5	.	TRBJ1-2	CASSYAGQGGGYTF	TGTGCCAGCAGTTACGCAGGACAGGGTGGAGGCTACACCTTC
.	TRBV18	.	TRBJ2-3	CASSSQGADTQYF	TGTGCCAGCTCAAGTCAGGGTGCGGATACGCAGTATTTT
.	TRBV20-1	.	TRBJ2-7	CSASQGRSSYEQYF	TGCAGTGCTAGTCAGGGTCGTAGCTCCTACGAGCAGTACTTC
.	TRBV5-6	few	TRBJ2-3	CASSLEGTARGDTQYF	TGTGCCAGCAGCCTGGAGGGGACAGCAAGAGGAGATACGCAGTATTTT
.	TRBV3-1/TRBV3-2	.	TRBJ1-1	CASSPSRVETEAFF	TGTGCCAGCAGCCCATCTCGGGTGGAGACTGAAGCTTTCTTT
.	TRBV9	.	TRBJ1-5	CASSVANRPGGQPQHF	TGTGCCAGCAGCGTAGCTAACCGACCGGGGGGGCAGCCCCAGCATTTT
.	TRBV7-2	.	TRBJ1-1	CASSPVSANTEAFF	TGTGCCAGCAGCCCCGTGAGCGCTAACACTGAAGCTTTCTTT
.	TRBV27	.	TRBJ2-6	CASSPQIFGANVLTF	TGTGCCAGCAGTCCCCAGATCTTTGGGGCCAACGTCCTGACTTTC
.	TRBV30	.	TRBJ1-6	CAWSRQQNSPLHF	TGTGCCTGGAGCCGACAGCAAAATTCACCCCTCCACTTT
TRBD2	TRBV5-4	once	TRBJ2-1	CASSQLAGGLYNEQFF	TGTGCCAGCAGCCAACTAGCGGGGGGGCTCTACAATGAGCAGTTCTTC
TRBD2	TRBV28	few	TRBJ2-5	CASSGGGLGDETQYF	TGTGCCAGCAGCGGGGGGGGACTAGGGGACGAGACCCAGTACTTC
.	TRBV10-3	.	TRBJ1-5	CAISEFGTGVDQPQHF	TGTGCCATCAGTGAGTTTGGGACGGGAGTCGATCAGCCCCAGCATTTT